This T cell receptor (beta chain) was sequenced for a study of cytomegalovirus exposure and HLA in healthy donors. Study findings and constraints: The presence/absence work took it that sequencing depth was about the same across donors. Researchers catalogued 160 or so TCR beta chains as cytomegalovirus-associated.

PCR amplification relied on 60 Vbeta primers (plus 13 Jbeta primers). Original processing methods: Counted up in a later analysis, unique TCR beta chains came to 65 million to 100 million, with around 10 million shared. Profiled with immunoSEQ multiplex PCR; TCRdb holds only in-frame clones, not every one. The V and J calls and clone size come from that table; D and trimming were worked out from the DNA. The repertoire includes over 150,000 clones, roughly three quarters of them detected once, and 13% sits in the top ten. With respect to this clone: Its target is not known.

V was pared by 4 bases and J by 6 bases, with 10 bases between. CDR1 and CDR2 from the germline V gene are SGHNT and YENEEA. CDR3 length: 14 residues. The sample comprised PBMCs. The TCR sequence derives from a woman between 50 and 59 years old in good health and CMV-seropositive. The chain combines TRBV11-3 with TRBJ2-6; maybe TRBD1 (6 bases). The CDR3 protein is CASSSQGEANVLTF. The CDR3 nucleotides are TGTGCCAGCAGCTCACAGGGAGAGGCCAACGTCCTGACTTTC.